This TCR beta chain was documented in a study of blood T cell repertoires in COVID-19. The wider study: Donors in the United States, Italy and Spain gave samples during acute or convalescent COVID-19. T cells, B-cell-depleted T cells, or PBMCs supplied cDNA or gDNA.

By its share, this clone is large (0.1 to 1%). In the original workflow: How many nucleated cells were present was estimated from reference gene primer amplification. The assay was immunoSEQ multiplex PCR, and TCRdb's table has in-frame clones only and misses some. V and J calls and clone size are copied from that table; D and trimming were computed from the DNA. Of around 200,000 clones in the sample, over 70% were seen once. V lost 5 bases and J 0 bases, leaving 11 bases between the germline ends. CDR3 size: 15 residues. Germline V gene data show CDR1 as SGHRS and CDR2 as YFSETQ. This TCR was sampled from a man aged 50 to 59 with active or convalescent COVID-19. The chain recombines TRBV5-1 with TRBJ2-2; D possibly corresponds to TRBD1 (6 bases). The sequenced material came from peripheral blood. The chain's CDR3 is CASRAGTTNTGELFF. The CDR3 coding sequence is TGCGCCAGCAGAGCCGGGACAACGAACACCGGGGAGCTGTTTTTT.